The following is a T cell receptor beta chain sequence with its context. This specimen comes from a study of OX40 agonist ivuxolimab in advanced cancers. Study context: Patients received ivuxolimab, an intravenous treatment, every 2 weeks at 0.01 to 10 mg/kg. Melanoma, hepatocellular carcinoma, head and neck or renal cell cancer occurred in dose-escalation patients. Prior anti-PD-1, anti-PD-L1 or anti-CTLA-4 therapy did not bar entry, and more than 35% had some.

The V and J ends lost 6 bases and 3 bases respectively, with 16 bases between them. Germline V gene lookup returns CDR1 SNHLY and CDR2 FYNNEI. The length of the CDR3 is 15 residues. Only in-frame clones appear in the TCRdb table, and some are missing; sequencing was by immunoSEQ multiplex PCR. The table includes approximately 35,000 clones, around four fifths detected once. This TCR was recovered from an adult with an advanced solid tumor such as melanoma, head and neck, liver or kidney cancer. The chain recombines TRBV2 with TRBJ2-3; D may match TRBD1 or TRBD2 (6 bases each). Sequencing was performed on CD4+ or CD8+ T cells sorted from blood, taken in a trial of the OX40 agonist ivuxolimab. Written as DNA, the CDR3 is TGTGCCAGCAGGAGTGGTGGGGGGCTTACAGATACGCAGTATTTT. Its translation: CASRSGGGLTDTQYF.